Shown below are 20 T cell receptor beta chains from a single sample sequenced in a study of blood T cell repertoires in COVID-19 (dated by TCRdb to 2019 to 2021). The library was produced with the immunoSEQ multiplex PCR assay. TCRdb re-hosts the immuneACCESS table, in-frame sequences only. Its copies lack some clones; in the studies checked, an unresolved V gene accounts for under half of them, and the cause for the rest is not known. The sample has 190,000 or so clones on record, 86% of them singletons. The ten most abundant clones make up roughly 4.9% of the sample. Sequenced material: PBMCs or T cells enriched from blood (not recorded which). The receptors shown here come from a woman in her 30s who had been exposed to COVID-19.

This CDR3 reads CAKWRLPLEETQYF. CDR3 bases: TGTGCCAAGTGGCGGCTACCCCTGGAGGAGACCCAGTACTTC. The chain uses TRBV21-1 and TRBJ2-5; whether TRBD2, the table's D call, matches the DNA was not checked. TRBV21-1 is assigned pseudogene status. The CDR3 spans 14 residues.

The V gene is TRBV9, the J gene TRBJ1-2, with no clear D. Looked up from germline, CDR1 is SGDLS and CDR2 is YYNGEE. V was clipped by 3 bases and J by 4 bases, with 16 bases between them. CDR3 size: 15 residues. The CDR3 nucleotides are TGTGCCAGCAGCGCGGTGGGCAGCCAACTCTATGGCTACACCTTC. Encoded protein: CASSAVGSQLYGYTF.

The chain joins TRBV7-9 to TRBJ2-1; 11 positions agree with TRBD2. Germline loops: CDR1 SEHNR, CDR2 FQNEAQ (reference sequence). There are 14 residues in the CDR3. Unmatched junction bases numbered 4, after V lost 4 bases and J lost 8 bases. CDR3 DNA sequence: TGTGCCAGCAGCTCGATAGCGGGGGGGCATGAGCAGTTCTTC. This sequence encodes CASSSIAGGHEQFF.

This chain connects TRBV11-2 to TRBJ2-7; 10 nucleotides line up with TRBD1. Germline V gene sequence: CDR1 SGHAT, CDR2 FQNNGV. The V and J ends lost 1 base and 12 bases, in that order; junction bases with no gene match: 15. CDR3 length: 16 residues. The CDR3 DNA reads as TGTGCCAGCAGCTTAGTTTTAGGGACAGGGGTCCTATCGGCGTACTTC. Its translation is CASSLVLGTGVLSAYF.

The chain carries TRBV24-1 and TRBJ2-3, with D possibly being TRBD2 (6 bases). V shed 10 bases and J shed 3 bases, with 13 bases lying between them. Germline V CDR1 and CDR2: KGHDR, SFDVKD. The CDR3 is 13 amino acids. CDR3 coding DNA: TGTGCCACTCGCGGGGCCAGGACAGATACGCAGTATTTT. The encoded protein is CATRGARTDTQYF.

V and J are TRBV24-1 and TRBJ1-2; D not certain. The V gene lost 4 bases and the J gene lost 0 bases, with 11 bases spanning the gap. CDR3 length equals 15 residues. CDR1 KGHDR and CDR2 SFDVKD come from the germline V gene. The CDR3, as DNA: TGTGCCACCAGTGACCCCCGAGGTCCTAACTATGGCTACACCTTC. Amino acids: CATSDPRGPNYGYTF.

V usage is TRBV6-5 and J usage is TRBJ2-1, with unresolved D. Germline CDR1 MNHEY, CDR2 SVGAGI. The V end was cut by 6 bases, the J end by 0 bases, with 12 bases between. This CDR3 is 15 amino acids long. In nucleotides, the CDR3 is TGTGCCAGCAGGACCGACTTGAGCTCCTACAATGAGCAGTTCTTC. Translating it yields CASRTDLSSYNEQFF.

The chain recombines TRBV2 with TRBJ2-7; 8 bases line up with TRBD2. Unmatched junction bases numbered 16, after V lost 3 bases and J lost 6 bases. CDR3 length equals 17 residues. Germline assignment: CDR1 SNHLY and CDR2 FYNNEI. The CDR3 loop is CASSEVRGAVGASEQYF. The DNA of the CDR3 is TGTGCCAGCAGTGAGGTGCGGGGGGCCGTAGGGGCGTCCGAGCAGTACTTC.

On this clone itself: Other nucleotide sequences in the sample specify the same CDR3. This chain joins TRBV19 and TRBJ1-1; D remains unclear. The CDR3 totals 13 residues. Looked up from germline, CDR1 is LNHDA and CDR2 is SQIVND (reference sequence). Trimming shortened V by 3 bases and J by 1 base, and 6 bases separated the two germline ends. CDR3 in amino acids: CASSIRENTEAFF. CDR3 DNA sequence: TGTGCCAGTAGTATCCGGGAGAACACTGAAGCTTTCTTT.

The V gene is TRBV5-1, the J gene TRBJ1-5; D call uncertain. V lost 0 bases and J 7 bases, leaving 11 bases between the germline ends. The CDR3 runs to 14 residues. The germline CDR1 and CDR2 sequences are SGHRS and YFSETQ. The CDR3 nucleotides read TGCGCCAGCAGCTTGGAGTCCGGGAGGCAGCCCCAGCATTTT. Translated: CASSLESGRQPQHF.

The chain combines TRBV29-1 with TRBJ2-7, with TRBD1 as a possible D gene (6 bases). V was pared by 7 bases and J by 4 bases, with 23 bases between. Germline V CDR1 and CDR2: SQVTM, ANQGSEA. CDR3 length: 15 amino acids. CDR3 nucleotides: TGCAGCGCCGGTACAGGGTGGGGTGCCGATTACGAGCAGTACTTC. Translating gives CSAGTGWGADYEQYF.

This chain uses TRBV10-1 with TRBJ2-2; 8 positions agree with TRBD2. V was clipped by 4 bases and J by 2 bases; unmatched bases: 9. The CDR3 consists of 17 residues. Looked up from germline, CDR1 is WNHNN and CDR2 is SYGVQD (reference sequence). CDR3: CASSVQAGATNTGELFF. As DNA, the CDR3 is TGCGCCAGCAGTGTCCAAGCGGGGGCCACAAACACCGGGGAGCTGTTTTTT.

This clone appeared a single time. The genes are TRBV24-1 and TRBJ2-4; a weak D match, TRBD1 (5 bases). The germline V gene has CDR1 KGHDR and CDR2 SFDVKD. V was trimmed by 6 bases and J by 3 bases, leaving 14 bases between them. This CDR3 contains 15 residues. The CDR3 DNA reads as TGTGCCACCAGTCCCAGTGGTAGGGGCAAAAACATTCAGTACTTC. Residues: CATSPSGRGKNIQYF.

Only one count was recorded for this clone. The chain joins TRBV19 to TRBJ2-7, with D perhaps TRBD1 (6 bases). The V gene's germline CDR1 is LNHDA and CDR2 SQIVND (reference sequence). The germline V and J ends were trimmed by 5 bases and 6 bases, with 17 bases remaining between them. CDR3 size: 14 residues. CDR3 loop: CASSVRPGESEQYF. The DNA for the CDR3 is TGTGCCAGTAGTGTCCGGCCAGGGGAGAGCGAGCAGTACTTC.

CDR3 amino acids: CATSLHLQGSAYNEQFF. The DNA of the CDR3 is TGTGCCACTTCATTGCACTTACAGGGGAGCGCCTACAATGAGCAGTTCTTC. The chain employs TRBV19 and TRBJ2-1, with 7 bases fitting TRBD1. This CDR3 spans 17 amino acids. Germline loops: CDR1 LNHDA, CDR2 SQIVND (reference sequence). V dropped 10 bases and J dropped 2; count of bases not matched to a gene: 17.

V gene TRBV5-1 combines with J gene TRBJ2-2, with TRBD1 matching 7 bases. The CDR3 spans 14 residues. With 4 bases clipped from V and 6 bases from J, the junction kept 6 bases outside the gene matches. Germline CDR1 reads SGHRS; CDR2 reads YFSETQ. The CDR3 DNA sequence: TGCGCCAGCAGCCCTATGACAGGGCCCGGGGAGCTGTTTTTT. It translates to CASSPMTGPGELFF.

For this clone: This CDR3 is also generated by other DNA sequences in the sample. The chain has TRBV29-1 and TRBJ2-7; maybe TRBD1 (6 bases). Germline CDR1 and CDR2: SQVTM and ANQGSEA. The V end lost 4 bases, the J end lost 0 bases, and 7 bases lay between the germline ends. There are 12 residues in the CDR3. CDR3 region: CSVVRGSYEQYF. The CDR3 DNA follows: TGCAGCGTTGTCAGGGGCTCCTACGAGCAGTACTTC.

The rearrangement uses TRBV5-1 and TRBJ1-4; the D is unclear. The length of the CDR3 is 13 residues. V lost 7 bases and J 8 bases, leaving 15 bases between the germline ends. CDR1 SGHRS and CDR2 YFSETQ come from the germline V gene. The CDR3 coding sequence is TGCGCCAGCCGGGAGTCTGGATGGGAAAAACTGTTTTTT. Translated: CASRESGWEKLFF.

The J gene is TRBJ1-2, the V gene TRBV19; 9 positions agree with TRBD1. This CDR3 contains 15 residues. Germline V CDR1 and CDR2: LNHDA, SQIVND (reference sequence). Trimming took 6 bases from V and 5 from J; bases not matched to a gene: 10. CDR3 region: CASRPGTGFTYGYTF. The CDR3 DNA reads TGTGCCAGTAGACCCGGGACAGGGTTTACATATGGCTACACCTTC.

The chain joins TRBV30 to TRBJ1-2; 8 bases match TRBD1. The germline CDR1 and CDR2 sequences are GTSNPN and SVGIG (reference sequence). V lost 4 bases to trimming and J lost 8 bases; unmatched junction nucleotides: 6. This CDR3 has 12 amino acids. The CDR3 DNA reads TGTGCCTGGACCGGGGACAGGAACGGCTACACCTTC. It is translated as CAWTGDRNGYTF.